The present T cell receptor beta chain was sequenced within a study of cytomegalovirus exposure and HLA in healthy donors. The primer mix had 60 Vbeta and 13 Jbeta primers. TCRdb keeps only in-frame clones here, not all; method: immunoSEQ multiplex PCR. The data show around 150,000 clones, approximately 70% seen once. Findings of the study overall: Later examination showed HLA-associated TCR beta chains had greater clonal expansion than equally common others. In a later analysis, a genetic analysis reported fewer productive-TCR N-insertions in an Asian-associated ancestry cluster than the cohort average. One variant, a missense change in DCLRE1C, was linked in a later analysis to TCR beta V- and J-gene trimming.

Worth noting for this clone: Antigen unknown.

Germline V gene lookup returns CDR1 MNHNS and CDR2 SASEGT. Unmatched junction bases numbered 7, after V lost 3 bases and J lost 9 bases. The CDR3 is 14 residues long. The chain recombines TRBV6-1 with TRBJ2-1; 8 bases fit TRBD1. Sequencing was performed on PBMCs. This clonotype was sampled from a middle-aged woman in good health and CMV-seropositive. The CDR3 protein is CASSETGEVGEQFF. CDR3 DNA: TGTGCCAGCAGTGAGACAGGGGAGGTTGGTGAGCAGTTCTTC.